This T cell receptor beta chain was captured by sequencing in a study of immune evolution from preneoplasia to lung adenocarcinoma. General observations from the study: Normal lung had the highest top T cell clone frequencies.

Clones were read by immunoSEQ multiplex PCR, and TCRdb kept only the in-frame ones, dropping some. The sample has roughly 7,300 clones; roughly 80% are singletons. Judged by abundance, this clone is medium-sized. The antigen remains undetermined. The CDR3 consists of 17 residues. Germline CDR1 and CDR2: LNHDA and SQIVND (reference sequence). The V and J ends lost 5 bases and 9 bases respectively, with 26 bases between them. This chain joins TRBV19 and TRBJ2-1; D possibly uses TRBD1 or TRBD2 (5 bases each). This clonotype originated in a donor at least 70 years old with lung adenocarcinoma. Some clones in this sample may be carry-over from other donors' samples. Material for sequencing was FFPE atypical adenomatous hyperplasia tissue from the lung. As to subset: atypical adenomatous hyperplasia (AAH), lung preneoplasia. The CDR3 protein is CASSEGRLPAGGGEQFF. In DNA form, the CDR3 reads TGTGCCAGTAGTGAGGGGCGATTACCCGCTGGAGGAGGTGAGCAGTTCTTC.